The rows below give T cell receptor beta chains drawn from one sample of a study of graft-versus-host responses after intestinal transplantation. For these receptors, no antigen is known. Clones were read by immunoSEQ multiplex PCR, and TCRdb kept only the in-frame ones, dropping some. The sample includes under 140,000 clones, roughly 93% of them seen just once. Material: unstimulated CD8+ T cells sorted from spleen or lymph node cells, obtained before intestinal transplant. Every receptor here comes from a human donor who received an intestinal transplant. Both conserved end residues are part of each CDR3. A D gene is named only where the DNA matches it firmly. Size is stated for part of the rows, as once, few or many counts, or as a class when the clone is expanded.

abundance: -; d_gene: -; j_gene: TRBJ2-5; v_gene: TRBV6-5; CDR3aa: CASSFRGYPKTQYF; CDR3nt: TGTGCCAGCAGTTTCCGGGGATACCCCAAGACCCAGTACTTC
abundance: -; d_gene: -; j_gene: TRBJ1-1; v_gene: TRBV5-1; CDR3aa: CASSWRGGTEAFF; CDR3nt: TGCGCCAGCAGCTGGAGGGGGGGGACTGAAGCTTTCTTT
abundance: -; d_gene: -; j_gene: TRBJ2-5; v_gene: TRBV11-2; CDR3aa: CASSQTRGGETQYF; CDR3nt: TGTGCCAGCAGCCAAACTAGGGGTGGAGAGACCCAGTACTTC
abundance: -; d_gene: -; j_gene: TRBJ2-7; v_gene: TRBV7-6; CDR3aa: CASSLGSRPMGRAILYEQYF; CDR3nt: TGTGCCAGCAGCTTAGGATCTCGCCCGATGGGCAGGGCTATTTTGTACGAGCAGTACTTC
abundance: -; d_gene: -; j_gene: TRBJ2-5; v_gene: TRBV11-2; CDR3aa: CASSSVGRQIQETQYF; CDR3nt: TGTGCCAGCAGCTCTGTGGGACGGCAAATCCAAGAGACCCAGTACTTC
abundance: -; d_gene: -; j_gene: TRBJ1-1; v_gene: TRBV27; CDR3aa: CASSSPTTGAEAFF; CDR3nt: TGTGCCAGCAGTTCCCCTACTACGGGGGCTGAAGCTTTCTTT
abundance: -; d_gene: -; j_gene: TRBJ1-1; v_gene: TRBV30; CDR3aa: CAWNSAGHTEAFF; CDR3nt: TGTGCCTGGAATTCAGCAGGCCACACTGAAGCTTTCTTT
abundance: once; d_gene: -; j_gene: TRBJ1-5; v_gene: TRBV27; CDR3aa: CASSTSGGGNQPQHF; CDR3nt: TGTGCCAGCAGTACCTCGGGGGGTGGCAATCAGCCCCAGCATTTT
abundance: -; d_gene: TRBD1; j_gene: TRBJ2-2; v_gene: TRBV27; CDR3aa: CASSPRQGLIGELFF; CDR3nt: TGTGCCAGCAGTCCCAGACAGGGTCTAATCGGGGAGCTGTTTTTT
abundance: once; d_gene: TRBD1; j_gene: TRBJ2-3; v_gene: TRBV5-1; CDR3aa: CASGLGTGPGGTDTQYF; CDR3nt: TGCGCCAGCGGCCTAGGGACAGGGCCCGGTGGCACGGATACGCAGTATTTT
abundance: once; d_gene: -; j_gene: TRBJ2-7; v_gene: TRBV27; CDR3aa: CASSQGPSYEQYF; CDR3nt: TGTGCCAGCAGCCAAGGGCCATCCTACGAGCAGTACTTC
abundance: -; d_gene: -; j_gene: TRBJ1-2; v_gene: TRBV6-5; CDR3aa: CASSPFPSGGYTF; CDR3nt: TGTGCCAGCAGCCCTTTTCCTTCTGGGGGCTACACCTTC
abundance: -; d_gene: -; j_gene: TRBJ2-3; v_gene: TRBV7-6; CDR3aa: CASSLLSDTQYF; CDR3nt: TGTGCCAGCAGCTTACTGTCAGATACGCAGTATTTT
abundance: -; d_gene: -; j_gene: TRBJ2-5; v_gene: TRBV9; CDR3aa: CASSALYGAGETQYF; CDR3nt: TGTGCCAGCAGCGCACTATATGGCGCAGGGGAGACCCAGTACTTC
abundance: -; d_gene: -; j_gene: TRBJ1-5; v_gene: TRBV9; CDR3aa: CASSTGIDQPQHF; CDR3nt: TGTGCCAGTTCTACAGGGATTGATCAGCCCCAGCATTTT
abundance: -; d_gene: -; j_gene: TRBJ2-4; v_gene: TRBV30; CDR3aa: CAWDRAGASGIQYF; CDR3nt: TGTGCCTGGGACCGAGCTGGGGCATCGGGCATTCAGTACTTC
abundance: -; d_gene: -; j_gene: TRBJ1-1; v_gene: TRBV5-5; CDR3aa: CASSPSPGLNTEAFF; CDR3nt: TGTGCCAGCAGCCCGAGCCCAGGCCTGAACACTGAAGCTTTCTTT